The 27 T cell receptor beta chains below all came from one sample that was sequenced in a study of blood T cell repertoires in COVID-19. Sequencing used immunoSEQ multiplex PCR; TCRdb keeps in-frame clones, though not all of them. The data show hundreds of thousands of clones, approximately 86% seen once. Sequences were obtained from peripheral blood. The receptors here all came from a man in his 70s with acute or convalescent COVID-19.

The chain is built from TRBV28 and TRBJ2-1, with 9 bases identical to TRBD2. From germline, CDR1 is MDHEN and CDR2 SYDVKM. V dropped 5 bases and J dropped 0; count of bases not matched to a gene: 8. The CDR3 is made up of 17 amino acids. CDR3 amino acids: CASSPLGLASSYNEQFF. For the CDR3, the DNA is TGTGCCAGCAGTCCCCTAGGACTAGCGAGCTCCTACAATGAGCAGTTCTTC. Full variable domain (outside the CDR3, taken from reference TRBV28 and TRBJ2-1): DVKVTQSSRYLVKRTGEKVFLECVQDMDHENMFWYRQDPGLGLRLIYFSYDVKMKEKGDIPEGYSVSREKKERFSLILESASTNQTSMYLCASSPLGLASSYNEQFFGPGTRLTVL.

The J gene is TRBJ2-1, the V gene TRBV10-3; no firm D call. CDR3 length equals 12 residues. The germline CDR1 and CDR2 sequences are ENHRY and SYGVKD. V was pared by 5 bases and J by 8 bases, with 10 bases between. Written as DNA, the CDR3 is TGTGCCATCAGTAAGCTTGTACATGAGCAGTTCTTC. The encoded protein is CAISKLVHEQFF.

The gene calls are TRBV19 and TRBJ1-4; no clear D gene. The CDR3 is made up of 11 amino acids. The germline V gene encodes CDR1 LNHDA and CDR2 SQIVND (reference sequence). Trimming removed 7 bases from V and 4 bases from J, with 4 bases in between. The CDR3 sequence is CASTFNEKLFF. CDR3 nucleotides: TGTGCCAGTACCTTTAATGAAAAACTGTTTTTT. The full variable domain, completed using reference TRBV19 and TRBJ1-4, is DGGITQSPKYLFRKEGQNVTLSCEQNLNHDAMYWYRQDPGQGLRLIYYSQIVNDFQKGDIAEGYSVSREKKESFPLTVTSAQKNPTAFYLCASTFNEKLFFGSGTQLSVL.

The rearrangement links TRBV4-3 to TRBJ2-1; 7 bases line up with TRBD2. V was clipped by 1 base and J by 6 bases; unmatched bases: 9. The CDR3 is 16 residues long. From germline, CDR1 is LGHNA and CDR2 YSLEER. CDR3 sequence reads: CASSQGTGTTFNEQFF. The CDR3 bases are TGCGCCAGCAGCCAAGGTACCGGGACTACCTTCAATGAGCAGTTCTTC.

J is TRBJ2-7 and V is TRBV28, with D possibly being TRBD1 (6 bases). The CDR3 has 16 amino acids. Trimming stripped 6 bases from V and 2 bases from J, with 20 bases between. Germline CDR1 reads MDHEN; CDR2 reads SYDVKM. The CDR3 reads CASSLDPRTGTYEQYF. In DNA form, the CDR3 reads TGTGCCAGCAGCCTTGACCCCCGCACAGGGACCTACGAGCAGTACTTC.

The V gene is TRBV3-1 (or the pseudogene TRBV3-2), the J gene TRBJ1-3, with D hard to call. The CDR3 length is 14 residues. Per germline, CDR1 LGHDT and CDR2 YNNKEL (reference sequence). Deletions cut 2 bases from V and 3 bases from J, with 8 bases between. CDR3 residues: CASSQLDYGNTIYF. In nucleotides, the CDR3 is TGTGCCAGCAGCCAACTGGACTATGGAAACACCATATATTTT.

CDR3 coding DNA: TGTGCCAGTAACCATGACAGGAACTATGGCTACACCTTC. Protein sequence: CASNHDRNYGYTF. The chain couples TRBV19 to TRBJ1-2, with D perhaps TRBD1 (6 bases). V dropped 7 bases and J dropped 2 bases, with 11 bases sitting between them. CDR1 is LNHDA and CDR2 is SQIVND in the germline V gene (reference sequence). The CDR3 sequence is 13 residues long.

The V and J genes are TRBV4-1 and TRBJ2-2; maybe TRBD2 (5 bases). Germline V gene sequence: CDR1 MGHRA, CDR2 YSYEKL. CDR3 length: 15 amino acids. Trimming pared 0 bases from V and 6 bases from J, leaving 11 bases between. CDR3 sequence reads: CASSQDLGSAGELFF. The CDR3 DNA reads TGCGCCAGCAGCCAAGATCTAGGGAGCGCCGGGGAGCTGTTTTTT.

In regard to this clone: This sample includes further DNA sequences coding for the same CDR3. The J gene is TRBJ1-2, the V gene TRBV5-1; 7 nucleotides align to TRBD1. With V trimmed by 4 bases and J by 4 bases, 4 bases remained unmatched. The CDR3 runs to 13 residues. CDR1 and CDR2 from the germline V gene are SGHRS and YFSETQ. CDR3 nucleotide sequence: TGCGCCAGCAGCCTAGACAGGGTCTATGGCTACACCTTC. The encoded protein is CASSLDRVYGYTF.

Only one count was recorded for this clone. CDR3 in amino acids: CAWSKPQGYQPQHF. The CDR3 DNA reads TGTGCCTGGAGTAAGCCCCAGGGCTATCAGCCCCAGCATTTT. The chain has TRBV30 and TRBJ1-5; the D gene is possibly TRBD1 (5 bases). Trimming stripped 2 bases from V and 5 bases from J, with 13 bases between. This CDR3 contains 14 residues. CDR1 GTSNPN and CDR2 SVGIG come from the germline V gene (reference sequence).

The CDR3 nucleotides read TGTGCCAGCAGCCTCGATCTGGGGCGCCACTATGGCTACACCTTC. Translating gives CASSLDLGRHYGYTF. The rearrangement links TRBV7-8 to TRBJ1-2, with D possibly matching TRBD1 (5 bases). V was trimmed by 5 bases and J by 3 bases, leaving 16 bases between them. CDR1 and CDR2 from the germline V gene are SGHVS and FQNEAQ. This CDR3 is 15 amino acids long.

This chain links TRBV5-1 with TRBJ2-5, with TRBD1 matching 10 bases. CDR3 size: 16 residues. Per the germline V gene, CDR1 is SGHRS and CDR2 is YFSETQ. With V trimmed by 3 bases and J by 4 bases, 9 bases remained unmatched. CDR3 residues: CASSSNLGTGVETQYF. CDR3 DNA sequence: TGCGCCAGCAGCTCCAACCTTGGGACAGGGGTAGAGACCCAGTACTTC. The full variable domain, rest sourced from reference TRBV5-1 and TRBJ2-5, is KAGVTQTPRYLIKTRGQQVTLSCSPISGHRSVSWYQQTPGQGLQFLFEYFSETQRNKGNFPGRFSGRQFSNSRSEMNVSTLELGDSALYLCASSSNLGTGVETQYFGPGTRLLVL.

This chain joins TRBV5-1 and TRBJ1-4, with D tentatively TRBD1 (6 bases). V was cut by 0 bases and J by 8 bases, with 14 bases left in between. The CDR3 has 15 residues. Looked up from germline, CDR1 is SGHRS and CDR2 is YFSETQ. CDR3 in amino acids: CASSLEDRRGEKLFF. For the CDR3, the DNA is TGCGCCAGCAGCTTGGAGGACAGAAGGGGAGAAAAACTGTTTTTT.

Only a few counts were recorded for this clone. This sequence joins TRBV28 and TRBJ1-3; 7 bases line up with TRBD1. The V segment lost 5 bases and the J segment 3 bases; nucleotides outside the gene matches: 7. This CDR3 is built from 15 residues. The germline CDR1 and CDR2 sequences are MDHEN and SYDVKM. This chain's CDR3 is CASSVPGQHGNTIYF. The CDR3 nucleotides are TGTGCCAGCAGTGTACCGGGACAGCATGGAAACACCATATATTTT.

This clone has more than one count but fewer than ten. The V and J genes are TRBV7-6 and TRBJ2-7; maybe TRBD2 (6 bases). Trimming left V 5 bases short and J 7 bases short, with 18 bases between. The CDR3 runs 14 residues. CDR1 is SGHVS and CDR2 is FNYEAQ in the germline V gene. The CDR3 here is CASSPRQAGREQYF. CDR3 nucleotides: TGTGCCAGCAGCCCCCGGCAGGCAGGGAGGGAGCAGTACTTC.

The J gene is TRBJ2-7, the V gene TRBV7-2, with TRBD1 matching 8 bases. The ends lost 3 bases at V and 0 bases at J; junction bases unmatched: 10. The CDR3 has 17 residues. Looked up from germline, CDR1 is SGHTA and CDR2 is FQGNSA. The CDR3 reads CASSFRTGTGASYEQYF. For the CDR3, the DNA is TGTGCCAGCAGCTTTAGGACAGGGACGGGGGCCTCCTACGAGCAGTACTTC.

J is TRBJ2-7 and V is TRBV28; TRBD2 aligns across 9 bases. The junction had 6 bases not matched to a gene; V was cut back by 3 bases and J by 6 bases. The germline V gene encodes CDR1 MDHEN and CDR2 SYDVKM. This CDR3 has 14 amino acids. This chain's CDR3 is CASSLLAGAREQYF. As DNA, the CDR3 is TGTGCCAGCAGTTTGTTAGCGGGAGCCCGCGAGCAGTACTTC.

This CDR3 reads CARSPDRGGYEQYF. CDR3 bases: TGTGCCAGATCACCCGACAGGGGGGGCTACGAGCAGTACTTC. The chain is built from TRBV6-4 and TRBJ2-7, with 9 bases that match TRBD1. V was pared by 9 bases and J by 3 bases, with 9 bases of the junction left unmatched. The V gene's germline CDR1 is MRHNA and CDR2 SNTAGT. The CDR3 totals 14 residues.

J is TRBJ1-5 and V is TRBV19; TRBD1 agrees at 10 bases. Germline assignment: CDR1 LNHDA and CDR2 SQIVND (reference sequence). This CDR3 comprises 15 residues. The trim removed 5 bases at V and 6 bases at J, leaving 7 bases unmatched. The CDR3 coding sequence is TGTGCCAGTAGTCCAGGGCGGGACAGGGGTCAGCCCCAGCATTTT. It yields the protein CASSPGRDRGQPQHF.

This chain joins TRBV30 and TRBJ1-5; D is unclear. CDR3 size: 13 residues. V shed 5 bases and J shed 0 bases, with 8 bases lying between them. Germline lookup yields CDR1 GTSNPN and CDR2 SVGIG (reference sequence). The CDR3 reads CAWGRSSNQPQHF. CDR3 coding DNA: TGTGCCTGGGGGAGGAGTAGCAATCAGCCCCAGCATTTT.

The chain couples TRBV9 to TRBJ1-2, with D unresolved. CDR3 length equals 17 residues. V was shortened by 0 bases and J by 5 bases, with 20 bases between the two germline ends. The germline CDR1 and CDR2 sequences are SGDLS and YYNGEE. The CDR3 here is CASSVDRRIGSGYGYTF. The CDR3 DNA follows: TGTGCCAGCAGCGTAGATCGGAGGATCGGATCTGGGTATGGCTACACCTTC.

This clone was detected once. The J gene is TRBJ2-3, the V gene TRBV11-2, with TRBD2 matching over 12 bases. V lost 5 bases to trimming and J lost 4 bases; unmatched junction nucleotides: 7. The CDR3 totals 16 residues. Germline-derived CDR1 and CDR2 are SGHAT and FQNNGV. The CDR3 protein is CASSRTLAGGADTQYF. The CDR3 bases are TGTGCCAGCAGCCGCACCCTAGCGGGAGGGGCAGATACGCAGTATTTT. The full variable domain, rest sourced from reference TRBV11-2 and TRBJ2-3, is EAGVAQSPRYKIIEKRQSVAFWCNPISGHATLYWYQQILGQGPKLLIQFQNNGVVDDSQLPKDRFSAERLKGVDSTLKIQPAKLEDSAVYLCASSRTLAGGADTQYFGPGTRLTVL.

This chain uses TRBV5-1 with TRBJ1-3; TRBD1 matches at 7 bases. Germline V gives CDR1 SGHRS, CDR2 YFSETQ. The CDR3 is 15 amino acids. The J segment lost 1 base and the V segment lost 2 bases, leaving 3 bases of the junction unmatched. The CDR3 region is CASSFAGGSGNTIYF. The CDR3 DNA reads TGCGCCAGCAGCTTCGCAGGGGGGTCTGGAAACACCATATATTTT.

V and J are TRBV5-5 and TRBJ1-2; D might be TRBD1 (6 bases). The germline V gene encodes CDR1 SGHKS and CDR2 YYEKEE (reference sequence). CDR3 size: 12 residues. Deletions cut 1 base from V and 8 bases from J, with 9 bases between. CDR3 nucleotide sequence: TGTGCCAGCAGCTTGTCAGGGGTAGGCTACACCTTC. Amino acids: CASSLSGVGYTF.

V is TRBV28 and J is TRBJ1-5, with a weak D call TRBD1 (5 bases). V was cut by 5 bases and J by 6 bases, with 14 bases left in between. Germline-derived CDR1 and CDR2 are MDHEN and SYDVKM. The CDR3 is 14 amino acids. CDR3 coding DNA: TGTGCCAGCAGTGACCAGGGTGCGAGTCAGCCCCAGCATTTT. Translating gives CASSDQGASQPQHF.

The CDR3 spells CSASLEGQGPGYTF. The DNA of the CDR3 is TGCAGTGCTAGTTTGGAAGGACAGGGTCCTGGCTACACCTTC. This chain links TRBV20-1 with TRBJ1-2; 8 bases are shared with TRBD1. The germline gives CDR1 DFQATT, CDR2 SNEGSKA (reference sequence). V dropped 3 bases and J dropped 7; count of bases not matched to a gene: 10. This CDR3 comprises 14 residues.

This clone was detected only a few times. The chain couples TRBV5-1 to TRBJ2-1; TRBD2 might be the D (5 bases). Per germline, CDR1 SGHRS and CDR2 YFSETQ. V lost 0 bases to trimming and J lost 3 bases, with 10 bases between them. This CDR3 comprises 15 residues. As DNA, the CDR3 is TGCGCCAGCAGCTTGGAGGGAGAAGACTACAATGAGCAGTTCTTC. It is translated as CASSLEGEDYNEQFF.